The present entry profiles one T cell receptor (beta chain) with its context. The antigen remains undetermined. These data come from a study of T cell responses to AZD1222 COVID-19 vaccine. The germline gives CDR1 SNHLY, CDR2 FYNNEI. This CDR3 is 16 amino acids long. Trimming took off 1 base at V and 6 bases at J, with 18 bases between the two ends. Method: immunoSEQ multiplex PCR; TCRdb's copy keeps in-frame clones and lacks some. The table records over 100,000 clones, approximately 90% of them present only once. Study-level points and caveats: Repertoire collection took place solely once the T cell response had peaked. Seropositive at baseline were only a handful of AZD1222 recipients. Spike-specific TCRs gained breadth and depth after people received two AZD1222 doses.

This chain uses TRBV2 with TRBJ1-2; the D is unclear. This clonotype was sampled from an adult in good health. The sample in question was peripheral blood, obtained on day 0 of AZD1222 vaccination. CDR3 DNA sequence: TGTGCCAGCAGTGAAGGGGGAACCGTCAGGACTGATGGCTACACCTTC. Residues: CASSEGGTVRTDGYTF.